One and the same sample provided the 17 T cell receptor beta chains below, sequenced in a study of Graves' ophthalmopathy and Graves' hyperthyroidism. For repertoire sequencing, the TCR beta CDR3 regions were amplified from RNA transcripts. A first-round RT-PCR used HTBI primers, followed by a second-round multiplex PCR. In TCRdb, the multiplex PCR reads were re-called with MiXCR into one record per CDR3 protein. The sample lists roughly 350,000 distinct CDR3 sequences, approximately 17% occurring once. The specimen was peripheral blood. The receptors come from an adult woman with stable Graves' hyperthyroidism.

Worth noting for this clonotype: A much more abundant neighbour one base away suggests this may be a read error. V and J are TRBV11-2 and TRBJ2-7; D is undetermined. CDR3 length: 18 amino acids. The V gene's germline CDR1 is SGHAT and CDR2 FQNNGV. For the CDR3, the DNA is TGTGCCAGCAGCTTAGAACCAGCACGGGCCTCACGGCCTTACGAGCAGTGCTTC. Translation gives CASSLEPARASRPYEQCF.

There are many counts of this clonotype. The chain has TRBV5-1 and TRBJ2-5; the D is unclear. In germline, CDR1 is SGHRS, CDR2 YFSETQ. V lost 0 bases, J lost 5 bases, and 14 bases lay in between. CDR3 size: 15 residues. CDR3 region: CASSLEGSPWETQYF. The CDR3 region has the DNA TGCGCCAGCAGCTTGGAAGGGTCACCATGGGAGACCCAGTACTTC.

This clonotype was counted at least ten times. The V gene is TRBV7-2, the J gene TRBJ2-7, with 10 bases fitting TRBD2. Germline V gene data show CDR1 as SGHTA and CDR2 as FQGNSA. V shed 5 bases, J shed 4 bases, and the junction held 8 bases outside the gene matches. This CDR3 spans 15 amino acids. CDR3 sequence (DNA): TGTGCCAGCAGCACCACCGGGACTAGCGCATACGAGCAGTACTTC. Protein sequence: CASSTTGTSAYEQYF.

This clonotype was counted many times. The V gene is TRBV11-2, the J gene TRBJ2-7; unclear D gene. The germline V and J ends were trimmed by 1 base and 0 bases, with 13 bases remaining between them. This CDR3 comprises 16 residues. Germline CDR1 SGHAT, CDR2 FQNNGV. The CDR3 protein is CASSLGKIVSSYEQYF. The CDR3 DNA reads as TGTGCCAGCAGCTTAGGGAAGATTGTGAGCTCCTACGAGCAGTACTTC.

This clonotype was found a few times. This chain connects TRBV27 to TRBJ2-7; D remains unclear. Trimming took off 2 bases at V and 4 bases at J, with 12 bases between the two ends. Germline V gene lookup returns CDR1 MNHEY and CDR2 SMNVEV (reference sequence). The length of the CDR3 is 14 residues. This chain's CDR3 is CASSLKGIGYEQYF. CDR3 DNA: TGTGCCAGCAGTTTAAAGGGAATAGGGTACGAGCAGTACTTC.

There are many counts of this clonotype. The V call is TRBV28, the J call TRBJ1-1; D may be TRBD1 (5 bases). The CDR3 contains 13 residues. V lost 8 bases to trimming and J lost 1 base, with 11 bases between them. CDR1 is MDHEN, CDR2 SYDVKM, per germline. CDR3 DNA: TGTGCCAGCGTTAACAGGCCGAACACTGAAGCTTTCTTT. This translates into CASVNRPNTEAFF.

Many counts were recorded for this clonotype. The V and J genes are TRBV7-9 and TRBJ2-7; D gene ambiguous. The CDR3 has 12 amino acids. Germline CDR1 is SEHNR and CDR2 is FQNEAQ (reference sequence). Trimming removed 4 bases at V and 6 bases at J, with 10 bases between. CDR3: CASSSLSFEQYF. CDR3 coding DNA: TGTGCCAGCAGCTCTCTGAGCTTCGAGCAGTACTTC.

To note about this clonotype: This sequence may be a read error, since a much larger clone differs from it by one base. The rearrangement uses TRBV12-3 or TRBV12-4 and TRBJ2-5; D remains ambiguous. This CDR3 is 12 amino acids long. The V and J ends lost 5 bases and 5 bases respectively, with 9 bases between them. The CDR3 loop is CASSTNSETQYF. In DNA, the CDR3 is TGTGCCAGCAGTACCAATTCGGAGACCCAGTACTTC.

CDR3 DNA sequence: TGCAGTGCTAGGCAGGACAGCAACACTGAAGCTTTCTTT. It translates to CSARQDSNTEAFF. This chain uses TRBV20-1 with TRBJ1-1; possibly TRBD1 for D (6 bases). The CDR3 runs to 13 residues. V was trimmed by 3 bases and J by 2 bases, leaving 10 bases between them. From germline, CDR1 is DFQATT and CDR2 SNEGSKA (reference sequence).

This clonotype was counted ten times or more. J is TRBJ1-3 and V is TRBV12-3 or TRBV12-4; D uncertain. V was cut by 6 bases and J by 0 bases, with 9 bases left in between. This CDR3 contains 14 residues. This CDR3 is CASSGRNSGNTIYF. The CDR3 DNA reads TGTGCCAGCAGCGGACGGAACTCTGGAAACACCATATATTTT.

This clonotype was observed a handful of times. A read error may explain this, as a much larger clone is one base away. The V gene is TRBV19, the J gene TRBJ1-2; the match to TRBD1 covers 8 bases. The germline V gene encodes CDR1 LNHDA and CDR2 SQIVND (reference sequence). The CDR3 runs 14 residues. Unmatched junction bases numbered 10, after V lost 4 bases and J lost 9 bases. The CDR3 region has the DNA TGTGCCAGTAGTAAAGGACAGGGAGTTCATTGCTACACCTTC. It translates to CASSKGQGVHCYTF.

This clonotype was detected ten times or more. The gene calls are TRBV12-3 or TRBV12-4 and TRBJ1-3; 7 nucleotides align to TRBD1. The length of the CDR3 is 15 residues. The trim removed 6 bases at V and 0 bases at J, leaving 5 bases unmatched. Written as DNA, the CDR3 is TGTGCCAGCAGGGGGACAGCTTACTCTGGAAACACCATATATTTT. Amino acids: CASRGTAYSGNTIYF.

Concerning this clonotype itself: This may be a read error, as it is one base from a much larger clone. As the CDR3 is not closed by the conserved phenylalanine or tryptophan, this likely results from a read error. CDR3 region: CASSRAGGETQYY. The CDR3, as DNA: TGTGCCAGTAGTAGGGCGGGGGGGGAGACCCAGTACTAC. The rearrangement links TRBV19 to TRBJ2-5, with TRBD2 matching 9 bases. Germline V CDR1 and CDR2: LNHDA, SQIVND (reference sequence). V lost 4 bases and J lost 5; bases outside the gene matches: 2. This CDR3 spans 13 amino acids.

Ten or more counts support this clonotype. V usage is TRBV6-5 and J usage is TRBJ2-5; TRBD1 aligns across 9 bases. The CDR3 covers 15 residues. Germline values: CDR1 MNHEY, CDR2 SVGAGI. J was trimmed by 4 bases and V by 2 bases; bases with no gene match: 5. The CDR3 region has the DNA TGTGCCAGCAGTTACCACAGGGGGCGCGGAGAGACCCAGTACTTC. Its translation: CASSYHRGRGETQYF.

This clonotype showed up many times. A much larger clone differs by one base, so this may be a read error. The chain is built from TRBV11-2 and TRBJ2-7, with D hard to call. Germline CDR1 is SGHAT and CDR2 is FQNNGV. The CDR3 loop spans 11 amino acids. Trimming shortened V by 1 base and J by 6 bases, and 4 bases separated the two germline ends. CDR3 bases: TGTGCCAGCAGCTTAGCGGGCGAGCAGTACTTC. Translated, it gives CASSLAGEQYF.

This clonotype was seen ten or more times. V usage is TRBV4-2 and J usage is TRBJ1-5; a possible D gene is TRBD1 (5 bases). Per the germline V gene, CDR1 is LGHNA and CDR2 is YNFKEQ. This CDR3 region has 14 residues. Trimming cost V 0 bases and J 10 bases, with 13 bases left between them. CDR3 in DNA: TGTGCCAGCAGCCAAGATAGGTGGGACGAACCCCAGCATTTT. It yields the protein CASSQDRWDEPQHF.

This clonotype showed up many times. Here the CDR3 reads CASSLGTGEATNQPQHF. The CDR3 bases are TGCGCCAGCAGCTTGGGGACAGGCGAAGCGACAAACCAGCCCCAGCATTTT. This chain uses TRBV5-1 with TRBJ1-5; 7 positions match TRBD1. CDR1 and CDR2 from the germline V gene are SGHRS and YFSETQ. The CDR3 has 17 amino acids. J was trimmed by 7 bases and V by 0 bases; bases with no gene match: 13.